This is a list of T cell receptor beta chains from one sample in a study of blood T cells in healthy people across ages. A single record per CDR3 protein comes from TCRdb applying MiXCR to the 5' RACE reads. This table holds hundreds of thousands of distinct CDR3 sequences, around 46% found once. Sequenced input: blood. The receptor source for this set is a man younger than 40 in good health. The CDR3 runs from the conserved cysteine through the conserved F or W. The D gene is left open where the match is weak. The size entry is marked missing in some rows and otherwise reads once, few, many or a size class.

j_call,v_call,clone_size,d_call,cdr3_aa,cdr3_nt
TRBJ2-1,TRBV4-3,.,.,CASSQDRRLGFSYNEQFF,TGCGCCAGCAGCCAAGATCGACGCCTAGGGTTTTCCTACAATGAGCAGTTCTTC
TRBJ2-3,TRBV25-1,many,.,CASSEELRGPGVLFTDTQYF,TGTGCCAGCAGTGAAGAACTGAGGGGACCGGGGGTCCTGTTCACAGATACGCAGTATTTT
TRBJ2-3,TRBV11-2,.,TRBD1,CASSSRDRVTDTQYF,TGTGCCAGCAGCTCCCGGGACAGGGTGACAGATACGCAGTATTTT
TRBJ2-3,TRBV24-1,.,.,CATSDLRKQGSADTQYF,TGTGCCACCAGTGACCTACGAAAACAGGGAAGCGCAGATACGCAGTATTTT
TRBJ2-5,TRBV9,.,TRBD2,CASSVDSGGAETQYF,TGTGCCAGCAGCGTAGATAGCGGGGGGGCGGAGACCCAGTACTTC
TRBJ1-2,TRBV7-2,.,.,CASSPPRVYPYGYTF,TGTGCCAGCAGCCCGCCCAGGGTTTACCCCTATGGCTACACCTTC
TRBJ2-7,TRBV5-1,.,TRBD1,CASSTDRTYEQYF,TGCGCCAGCAGCACGGACAGGACCTACGAGCAGTACTTC
TRBJ1-2,TRBV6-1,.,.,CASSVPGVDYGYTF,TGTGCCAGCAGCGTTCCGGGTGTCGACTATGGCTACACCTTC
TRBJ2-6,TRBV4-1,.,.,CASSQGTHRPLSGANVLTF,TGCGCCAGCAGCCAAGGGACCCACCGTCCCCTCTCTGGGGCCAACGTCCTGACTTTC
TRBJ2-6,TRBV6-5,few,TRBD1,CASSYSADRGLGANVLTF,TGTGCCAGCAGTTATTCTGCGGACAGGGGGCTTGGGGCCAACGTCCTGACTTTC
TRBJ2-7,TRBV11-3,.,TRBD1,CASSLESEGGQGDLYEQYF,TGTGCCAGCAGCTTAGAGTCTGAGGGGGGACAGGGGGATCTCTACGAGCAGTACTTC
TRBJ2-6,TRBV16,.,TRBD1,CASSRGQGGSGANVLTF,TGTGCCAGCAGCCGTGGACAGGGGGGCTCTGGGGCCAACGTCCTGACTTTC
TRBJ2-5,TRBV27,few,TRBD2,CASSPILAGVQETQYF,TGTGCCAGCAGTCCCATCCTAGCGGGGGTGCAAGAGACCCAGTACTTC
TRBJ2-7,TRBV12-3/TRBV12-4,many,.,CASSFGAMRSYEQYF,TGTGCCAGCAGTTTCGGGGCGATGCGGTCCTACGAGCAGTACTTC
TRBJ1-5,TRBV2,.,.,CASSFSTYSNQPQHF,TGTGCCAGCAGCTTTTCCACGTATAGCAATCAGCCCCAGCATTTT
TRBJ1-6,TRBV27,.,.,CASSDQGFGPSPLHF,TGTGCCAGCAGCGACCAGGGGTTTGGGCCTTCACCCCTCCACTTT
TRBJ1-2,TRBV5-1,few,.,CASSLDVGGYDGYTF,TGCGCCAGCAGCTTGGACGTCGGGGGCTACGATGGCTACACCTTC
TRBJ1-5,TRBV21-1,.,.,CASVNVRTGERNQPQHF,TGTGCCAGCGTAAACGTCCGCACAGGAGAGCGGAATCAGCCCCAGCATTTT
TRBJ2-3,TRBV5-1,.,TRBD2,CASSLGASGEGTQYF,TGCGCCAGCAGCTTGGGGGCTAGCGGAGAGGGTACGCAGTATTTT
TRBJ1-2,TRBV20-1,.,.,CSAPLQMGYGYTF,TGCAGTGCACCATTACAGATGGGCTATGGCTACACCTTC
TRBJ2-3,TRBV5-1,.,.,CASSLDSGRDTRYF,TGCGCCAGCAGCTTGGATTCAGGGAGAGATACGCGGTATTTT
TRBJ2-3,TRBV5-8,.,.,CASSYGTWGTDTQYF,TGTGCCAGCAGCTATGGGACTTGGGGCACAGATACGCAGTATTTT
TRBJ1-4,TRBV7-2,.,TRBD1,CASSQGGIGEKLFF,TGTGCCAGCAGCCAGGGGGGGATAGGTGAAAAACTGTTTTTT
TRBJ2-5,TRBV29-1,.,.,CSVERGAEETQYF,TGCAGCGTTGAACGGGGGGCGGAGGAGACCCAGTACTTC
TRBJ2-2,TRBV20-1,.,TRBD2,CSAQLAGAGNTGELFF,TGCAGTGCTCAACTAGCGGGGGCAGGGAACACCGGGGAGCTGTTTTTT
TRBJ2-4,TRBV6-1,.,TRBD2,CASSRGLVDNEQYF,TGTGCCAGCAGTCGGGGACTAGTTGACAATGAGCAGTACTTC
TRBJ2-2,TRBV6-5,.,.,CASSYSPGNTGELFF,TGTGCCAGCAGTTACTCACCCGGGAACACCGGGGAGCTGTTTTTT
TRBJ2-7,TRBV6-2/TRBV6-3,.,.,CASSYSRLRAYF,TGTGCCAGCAGTTACTCGAGACTTCGCGCGTACTTC
TRBJ1-2,TRBV4-1,.,TRBD1,CASSQEAGGSYGYTF,TGCGCCAGCAGCCAAGAGGCAGGGGGCTCTTATGGCTACACCTTC
TRBJ1-2,TRBV7-9,few,.,CASTPDKYYGYTF,TGTGCCAGCACCCCCGACAAATACTATGGCTACACCTTC
TRBJ1-1,TRBV7-2,.,.,CASSSRVSRPPFF,TGTGCCAGCAGCTCCAGGGTGAGTCGACCACCTTTCTTT
TRBJ1-2,TRBV7-3,many,TRBD1,CASSSDRGNGYTF,TGTGCCAGCAGCTCGGACAGGGGGAATGGCTACACCTTC
TRBJ2-3,TRBV11-3,.,.,CASSFGSGEPQYF,TGTGCCAGCAGCTTTGGGTCGGGGGAACCGCAGTATTTT
TRBJ2-1,TRBV9,.,.,CASSGGEINEQFF,TGTGCCAGCAGCGGAGGGGAAATCAATGAGCAGTTCTTC
TRBJ2-1,TRBV5-6,.,TRBD2,CASSLASGDSSYNEQFF,TGTGCTAGCAGCTTGGCAAGCGGGGATAGCTCCTACAATGAGCAGTTCTTC
TRBJ2-7,TRBV27,once,TRBD2,CASSLGGRGEQYF,TGTGCCAGCAGTTTGGGAGGGAGGGGCGAGCAGTACTTC
TRBJ1-2,TRBV29-1,few,.,CSGGPRDDGSGYTF,TGCAGCGGAGGACCCCGGGACGACGGGAGTGGCTACACCTTC
TRBJ1-2,TRBV6-2/TRBV6-3,.,.,CASSYSMVSRDGYTF,TGTGCCAGCAGTTACTCGATGGTGTCGCGGGATGGCTACACCTTC